The 26 T cell receptor beta chains listed next were all sequenced from one sample in a study of memory CD4+ T cells and cytomegalovirus serostatus. The repertoire was sequenced with immunoSEQ multiplex PCR; TCRdb's copy has only in-frame clones and lacks some. Of tens of thousands of clones in the sample, roughly 76% are singletons; the top ten hold 1%. Single viable CD3+CD4+CD8-CD45RO+ cells were sorted as the memory CD4+ T cells. The sample comprised memory CD4+ T cells from blood. These receptors all stem from an adult in good health and CMV-seronegative.

CDR3 residues: CASSPATVRNEAFF. The CDR3 DNA reads as TGTGCCAGCAGTCCCGCGACAGTCAGGAATGAAGCTTTCTTT. The J gene is TRBJ1-1, the V gene TRBV28, with TRBD1 as a possible D gene (5 bases). The length of the CDR3 is 14 residues. V was trimmed by 5 bases and J by 7 bases, leaving 17 bases between them. Per germline, CDR1 MDHEN and CDR2 SYDVKM.

This clone has only one observation. The V and J genes are TRBV28 and TRBJ2-5; 13 bases match TRBD2. The J segment lost 5 bases and the V segment lost 3 bases, leaving 9 bases of the junction unmatched. The CDR3 runs to 17 residues. CDR1 and CDR2 from the germline V gene are MDHEN and SYDVKM. The CDR3 nucleotides read TGTGCCAGCAGTTTGGTGACTAGCGGGAGGCCCCGGGAGACCCAGTACTTC. Its protein product is CASSLVTSGRPRETQYF. Based on the CDR3 plus reference TRBV28 and TRBJ2-5, the full variable domain is DVKVTQSSRYLVKRTGEKVFLECVQDMDHENMFWYRQDPGLGLRLIYFSYDVKMKEKGDIPEGYSVSREKKERFSLILESASTNQTSMYLCASSLVTSGRPRETQYFGPGTRLLVL.

The rearrangement links TRBV6-5 to TRBJ1-4; TRBD1 aligns across 9 bases. The CDR3 has 14 residues. Germline V gene data show CDR1 as MNHEY and CDR2 as SVGAGI. V lost 6 bases and J lost 5; bases outside the gene matches: 4. The CDR3 DNA reads as TGTGCCAGCAGCCGAGGACAGGGGAATGAAAAACTGTTTTTT. This sequence encodes CASSRGQGNEKLFF.

V and J are TRBV6-5 and TRBJ1-6; the D gene is possibly TRBD1 (6 bases). CDR1 is MNHEY, CDR2 SVGAGI, per germline. V shed 4 bases and J shed 7 bases, with 11 bases lying between them. This CDR3 comprises 14 residues. The DNA of the CDR3 is TGTGCCAGCAGTTGGGACACAGGCAATTCACCCCTCCACTTT. Its protein product is CASSWDTGNSPLHF.

This clone was counted only a few times. V is TRBV6-5 and J is TRBJ1-5, with unresolved D. The CDR3 covers 15 residues. Germline lookup yields CDR1 MNHEY and CDR2 SVGAGI. The germline V and J ends were trimmed by 6 bases and 0 bases, with 12 bases remaining between them. CDR3 coding DNA: TGTGCCAGCAGCCGATCGGACGGTAGCAATCAGCCCCAGCATTTT. It translates to CASSRSDGSNQPQHF.

V is TRBV18 and J is TRBJ1-2, with D maybe TRBD1 (6 bases). The CDR3 loop spans 12 amino acids. V lost 6 bases and J lost 8, with 13 bases in between. CDR1 is KGHSH, CDR2 LQKENI, per germline. The CDR3 reads CASSEGVRGYTF. In DNA, the CDR3 is TGTGCCAGCTCCGAGGGGGTTCGGGGCTACACCTTC.

This clone has just a few counts. The J gene is TRBJ2-2, the V gene TRBV19; possible D gene TRBD1, 6 bases. The V gene's germline CDR1 is LNHDA and CDR2 SQIVND (reference sequence). The CDR3 is 13 residues long. Trimming left V 7 bases short and J 5 bases short, with 11 bases between. In DNA, the CDR3 is TGTGCCAGTACCCGGACAGAAACCGGGGAGCTGTTTTTT. Protein sequence: CASTRTETGELFF.

The gene calls are TRBV9 and TRBJ1-1; D call uncertain. V was pared by 0 bases and J by 7 bases, with 13 bases between. The CDR3 length is 14 residues. Looked up from germline, CDR1 is SGDLS and CDR2 is YYNGEE. CDR3 sequence: CASSVVEGLGEAFF. CDR3 bases: TGTGCCAGCAGCGTAGTGGAGGGTCTAGGTGAAGCTTTCTTT. Looking up the rest from reference TRBV9 and TRBJ1-1 gives the full variable domain: DSGVTQTPKHLITATGQRVTLRCSPRSGDLSVYWYQQSLDQGLQFLIQYYNGEERAKGNILERFSAQQFPDLHSELNLSSLELGDSALYFCASSVVEGLGEAFFGQGTRLTVV.

The chain employs TRBV4-2 and TRBJ2-1; 8 positions agree with TRBD2. The CDR3 covers 15 residues. The germline V gene has CDR1 LGHNA and CDR2 YNFKEQ. Trimming cost V 4 bases and J 7 bases; bases outside gene matches: 9. The CDR3 here is CASSLQAGEPNEQFF. The DNA of the CDR3 is TGTGCCAGCAGCCTCCAAGCGGGAGAACCAAATGAGCAGTTCTTC.

The chain uses TRBV18 and TRBJ1-6, with 7 bases lining up with TRBD1. Trimming at V came to 4 bases and at J to 5 bases, leaving 11 bases not matched to a gene. CDR3 size: 17 residues. Germline V gene lookup returns CDR1 KGHSH and CDR2 LQKENI. The CDR3 DNA follows: TGTGCCAGCTCACTACTCCCGACCGGGACAGATAATTCACCCCTCCACTTT. Encoded protein: CASSLLPTGTDNSPLHF. The full variable domain, in which reference TRBV18 and TRBJ1-6 provide the parts outside the CDR3, is NAGVMQNPRHLVRRRGQEARLRCSPMKGHSHVYWYRQLPEEGLKFMVYLQKENIIDESGMPKERFSAEFPKEGPSILRIQQVVRGDSAAYFCASSLLPTGTDNSPLHFGNGTRLTVT.

V and J are TRBV7-2 and TRBJ2-1, with 8 bases that match TRBD2. Germline V gives CDR1 SGHTA, CDR2 FQGNSA. The ends lost 1 base at V and 12 bases at J; junction bases unmatched: 5. The CDR3 is 13 residues long. The CDR3, as DNA: TGTGCCAGCAGCTTAGGTCAAGCGGGGGTGCAGTTCTTC. This translates into CASSLGQAGVQFF.

The rearrangement joins TRBV7-2 to TRBJ1-6; 9 bases match TRBD1. The V gene's germline CDR1 is SGHTA and CDR2 FQGNSA. The J segment lost 6 bases and the V segment lost 7 bases, leaving 7 bases of the junction unmatched. The CDR3 sequence is 15 residues long. The CDR3 DNA sequence: TGTGCCAGCACCGCCGGGACAGGGCTTAATTCACCCCTCCACTTT. It translates to CASTAGTGLNSPLHF.

The genes are TRBV19 and TRBJ2-1, with 11 bases identical to TRBD2. The germline V gene has CDR1 LNHDA and CDR2 SQIVND (reference sequence). V shed 6 bases, J shed 4 bases, and the junction held 5 bases outside the gene matches. The CDR3 extends over 15 amino acids. As DNA, the CDR3 is TGTGCCAGTAGGAGGGCTAGCGGGAGGTACAATGAGCAGTTCTTC. Translation gives CASRRASGRYNEQFF.

This chain joins TRBV15 and TRBJ1-2, with 11 bases fitting TRBD1. The CDR3 length is 14 residues. V gave up 5 bases and J gave up 6 bases; unmatched junction bases: 5. Per germline, CDR1 LNHNV and CDR2 YYDKDF (reference sequence). The CDR3 nucleotides are TGTGCCACCAGCGGGACAGGGGGATCGCATGGCTACACCTTC. Protein: CATSGTGGSHGYTF.

V gene TRBV7-2 combines with J gene TRBJ2-7; TRBD1 matches at 9 bases. The germline gives CDR1 SGHTA, CDR2 FQGNSA. V lost 2 bases and J lost 4; bases outside the gene matches: 12. CDR3 length equals 17 residues. CDR3 amino acids: CASSLPIGGQGGYEQYF. The CDR3 coding sequence is TGTGCCAGCAGCTTACCCATAGGGGGACAGGGTGGTTACGAGCAGTACTTC.

This clone was detected a few times. The chain recombines TRBV30 with TRBJ1-6; D is uncertain. V was shortened by 0 bases and J by 10 bases, with 13 bases between the two germline ends. CDR1 is GTSNPN, CDR2 SVGIG, per germline (reference sequence). The CDR3 runs to 14 residues. In DNA, the CDR3 is TGTGCCTGGAGTGTGGGCAGTAATCGATCACCCCTCCACTTT. Protein product: CAWSVGSNRSPLHF.

The chain uses TRBV19 and TRBJ1-2; 7 bases map to TRBD1. Germline CDR1 LNHDA, CDR2 SQIVND (reference sequence). J gave up 0 bases and V 6 bases, and 10 bases lay outside the gene matches. The CDR3 covers 16 residues. This CDR3 reads CASSRDRTLSNYGYTF. CDR3 coding DNA: TGTGCCAGTAGCCGGGACAGAACCCTATCTAACTATGGCTACACCTTC.

The V gene is TRBV27, the J gene TRBJ2-7; 10 bases map to TRBD1. V gave up 6 bases and J gave up 5 bases; unmatched junction bases: 10. The germline V gene has CDR1 MNHEY and CDR2 SMNVEV (reference sequence). This CDR3 is built from 15 residues. CDR3 amino acids: CASRLRDRGSDEQYF. For the CDR3, the DNA is TGTGCCAGCAGATTAAGGGACAGGGGTTCTGACGAGCAGTACTTC.

The V gene is TRBV7-9, the J gene TRBJ1-4, with unresolved D. V lost 1 base to trimming and J lost 10 bases, with 7 bases between them. CDR1 is SEHNR, CDR2 FQNEAQ, per germline (reference sequence). The CDR3 is made up of 12 amino acids. CDR3 amino acids: CASSLEAVKLFF. Here the CDR3 DNA reads TGTGCCAGCAGCTTAGAAGCCGTAAAACTGTTTTTT.

This clone was seen once. The chain couples TRBV10-2 to TRBJ2-3; TRBD2 matches at 14 bases. CDR1 is WSHSY and CDR2 is SAAADI in the germline V gene. J gave up 7 bases and V 5 bases, and 8 bases lay outside the gene matches. CDR3 length: 16 amino acids. CDR3 DNA: TGCGCCAGCAGTCCGCGACTAGCGGGAGGGCCATATACGCAGTATTTT. Amino acids: CASSPRLAGGPYTQYF.

The chain is built from TRBV7-3 and TRBJ2-5, with a possible D match to TRBD1 (5 bases). Germline values: CDR1 SGHTA, CDR2 FQGTGA. V was pared by 1 base and J by 2 bases, with 8 bases between. This CDR3 spans 14 amino acids. This CDR3 reads CASSLNQGQETQYF. DNA of the CDR3: TGTGCCAGCAGCTTAAACCAGGGACAAGAGACCCAGTACTTC.

J is TRBJ2-5 and V is TRBV15; perhaps TRBD1 as D (6 bases). V was shortened by 1 base and J by 5 bases, with 8 bases between the two germline ends. The CDR3 has 13 amino acids. Germline CDR1 and CDR2: LNHNV and YYDKDF (reference sequence). The CDR3 loop reads CATSRARGETQYF. The CDR3 region has the DNA TGTGCCACCAGCAGAGCTAGGGGGGAGACCCAGTACTTC.

CDR3 loop: CASSISRANYGYTF. In nucleotides, the CDR3 is TGTGCCAGTAGTATTAGCAGGGCCAACTATGGCTACACCTTC. The chain employs TRBV19 and TRBJ1-2, with D maybe TRBD1 (5 bases). Germline loops: CDR1 LNHDA, CDR2 SQIVND (reference sequence). With 3 bases removed from V and 2 bases from J, the gap between germline ends came to 10 bases. This CDR3 is 14 amino acids long.

This chain joins TRBV27 and TRBJ2-6; no definite D call. Trimming pared 6 bases from V and 0 bases from J, leaving 9 bases between. CDR1 is MNHEY and CDR2 is SMNVEV in the germline V gene (reference sequence). The CDR3 runs 15 residues. The CDR3 reads CASRAVVSGANVLTF. As DNA, the CDR3 is TGTGCCAGCAGGGCAGTGGTCTCTGGGGCCAACGTCCTGACTTTC.

The V call is TRBV4-3, the J call TRBJ2-7, with a weak D call TRBD2 (6 bases). Trimming took off 2 bases at V and 4 bases at J, with 15 bases between the two ends. The CDR3 spans 15 residues. The germline CDR1 and CDR2 sequences are LGHNA and YSLEER. The CDR3 sequence is CASSQRRDRGYEQYF. The CDR3 coding sequence is TGCGCCAGCAGCCAAAGGCGGGACCGGGGATACGAGCAGTACTTC.

This clone occurred a few times. V and J are TRBV28 and TRBJ1-4; a possible D gene is TRBD1 (5 bases). The CDR3 is 14 amino acids. The V end was cut by 5 bases, the J end by 8 bases, with 15 bases between. Per germline, CDR1 MDHEN and CDR2 SYDVKM. The CDR3 region is CASSLGTLLEKLFF. The DNA for the CDR3 is TGTGCCAGCAGTCTCGGGACTCTTCTCGAAAAACTGTTTTTT.